The 5 T cell receptor beta chains given below trace back to one sample, sequenced in a study of blood T cell repertoires in COVID-19. Sequenced by immunoSEQ multiplex PCR; TCRdb stores in-frame clones only, minus some. This sample has about 240,000 clones, with approximately 80% found just once. The sequenced material came from peripheral blood. These receptors were obtained from an elderly woman with acute or convalescent COVID-19.

CDR3 coding DNA: TGTGCCATCAGGGCAACAGATACGCAGTATTTT. The encoded protein is CAIRATDTQYF. The chain has TRBV10-3 and TRBJ2-3; D not resolved. Germline CDR1 and CDR2: ENHRY and SYGVKD. V was cut by 6 bases and J by 3 bases, with 4 bases left in between. This CDR3 contains 11 residues.

The chain has TRBV4-2 and TRBJ2-4; TRBD2 aligns across 9 bases. CDR3 length: 17 amino acids. V trimming: 4 bases; J trimming: 4 bases; junction bases outside the gene matches: 11. The germline CDR1 and CDR2 sequences are LGHNA and YNFKEQ. This CDR3 is CASSLIWTSAVKNIQYF. The DNA for the CDR3 is TGTGCCAGCAGCCTCATATGGACTAGCGCGGTTAAAAACATTCAGTACTTC.

This rearrangement joins TRBV18 to TRBJ2-3; D possibly corresponds to TRBD2 (6 bases). Trimming pared 3 bases from V and 5 bases from J, leaving 12 bases between. The CDR3 length is 14 residues. Per the germline V gene, CDR1 is KGHSH and CDR2 is LQKENI. The CDR3 loop reads CASSPTWGGDTQYF. CDR3 nucleotide sequence: TGTGCCAGCTCACCCACTTGGGGAGGAGATACGCAGTATTTT.

The V and J genes are TRBV6-5 and TRBJ1-5; 9 bases are shared with TRBD1. Germline CDR1 is MNHEY and CDR2 is SVGAGI. J gave up 7 bases and V 6 bases, and 7 bases lay outside the gene matches. The CDR3 consists of 14 residues. The CDR3 reads CASSQGQGRQPQHF. CDR3 DNA: TGTGCCAGCAGCCAGGGACAGGGTAGGCAGCCCCAGCATTTT.

The rearrangement joins TRBV5-1 to TRBJ1-5; possibly TRBD1 for D (6 bases). The CDR3 sequence is 15 residues long. Germline values: CDR1 SGHRS, CDR2 YFSETQ. The V gene lost 3 bases and the J gene lost 5 bases, with 15 bases spanning the gap. The CDR3 nucleotides are TGCGCCAGCAGCTCTGAGGGGGAACCCTATCAGCCCCAGCATTTT. Amino acid sequence: CASSSEGEPYQPQHF.